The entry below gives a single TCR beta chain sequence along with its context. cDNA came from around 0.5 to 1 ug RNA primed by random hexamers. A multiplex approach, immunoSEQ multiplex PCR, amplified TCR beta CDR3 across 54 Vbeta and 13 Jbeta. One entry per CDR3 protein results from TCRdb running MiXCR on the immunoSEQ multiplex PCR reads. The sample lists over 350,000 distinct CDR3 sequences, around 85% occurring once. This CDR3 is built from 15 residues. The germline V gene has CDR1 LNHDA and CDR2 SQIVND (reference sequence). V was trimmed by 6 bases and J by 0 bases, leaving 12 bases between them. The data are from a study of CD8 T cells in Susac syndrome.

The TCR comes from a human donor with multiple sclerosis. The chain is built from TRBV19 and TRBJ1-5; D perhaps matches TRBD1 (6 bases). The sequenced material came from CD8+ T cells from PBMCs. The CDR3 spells CASRWTEYSNQPQHF. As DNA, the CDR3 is TGTGCCAGTAGGTGGACAGAGTATAGCAATCAGCCCCAGCATTTT.